The next 22 T cell receptor beta chains were all read from a single sample in a study of blood T cell repertoires in COVID-19. Produced via immunoSEQ multiplex PCR; TCRdb's table is partial and in-frame only. The table shows approximately 500,000 clones, with roughly nine tenths occurring only once. Sequencing input: peripheral blood. The receptor source for this set is a woman aged 45-59 years with COVID-19, enrolled during active disease.

The J gene is TRBJ2-7, the V gene TRBV19, with TRBD2 as a possible D gene (5 bases). Between the trimmed V and J ends, which lost 2 bases and 3 bases, there was a span of 8 bases. Per germline, CDR1 LNHDA and CDR2 SQIVND (reference sequence). The CDR3 extends over 13 amino acids. The CDR3 nucleotides read TGTGCCAGTAGTATATCCCGGGGCTACGAGCAGTACTTC. Residues: CASSISRGYEQYF.

The chain employs TRBV18 and TRBJ1-1, with 9 bases matching TRBD1. Looked up from germline, CDR1 is KGHSH and CDR2 is LQKENI. The CDR3 has 13 amino acids. V was pared by 3 bases and J by 14 bases, with 10 bases of the junction left unmatched. CDR3 residues: CASSPIDRGGGFF. CDR3 sequence (DNA): TGTGCCAGCTCACCGATCGACAGGGGGGGAGGCTTCTTT.

The chain combines TRBV5-1 with TRBJ1-2, with unresolved D. V was pared by 0 bases and J by 4 bases, with 10 bases between. The CDR3 is 14 residues long. CDR1 SGHRS and CDR2 YFSETQ come from the germline V gene. The CDR3 DNA is TGCGCCAGCAGCTTGGCGTCAGGATCCTATGGCTACACCTTC. Translating gives CASSLASGSYGYTF.

This rearrangement joins TRBV7-2 to TRBJ1-2, with D uncertain. Per germline, CDR1 SGHTA and CDR2 FQGNSA. The CDR3 totals 13 residues. Trimming took off 4 bases at V and 4 bases at J, with 10 bases between the two ends. The CDR3 region is CASSSAQFYGYTF. The DNA of the CDR3 is TGTGCCAGCAGCTCCGCACAGTTCTATGGCTACACCTTC.

The rearrangement links TRBV5-6 to TRBJ2-3, with 14 bases that match TRBD2. V lost 3 bases, J lost 7 bases, and 4 bases stayed unmatched. The CDR3 extends over 15 amino acids. Germline V gene lookup returns CDR1 SGHDT and CDR2 YYEEEE. CDR3 nucleotides: TGTGCCAGCAGCTCGAGGACTAGCGGGGGGAATACGCAGTATTTT. The encoded protein is CASSSRTSGGNTQYF. The full variable domain, its missing parts supplied by reference TRBV5-6 and TRBJ2-3, is DAGVTQSPTHLIKTRGQQVTLRCSPKSGHDTVSWYQQALGQGPQFIFQYYEEEERQRGNFPDRFSGHQFPNYSSELNVNALLLGDSALYLCASSSRTSGGNTQYFGPGTRLTVL.

This CDR3 reads CASGLTGTGGEQFF. In nucleotides, the CDR3 is TGTGCTAGTGGTCTCACCGGGACAGGTGGTGAGCAGTTCTTC. The J gene is TRBJ2-1, the V gene TRBV12-5; TRBD1 agrees at 8 bases. The CDR3 extends over 14 amino acids. Germline CDR1 and CDR2: LGHNT and FRNRAP. V was clipped by 5 bases and J by 9 bases; unmatched bases: 9.

The genes are TRBV5-4 and TRBJ2-1; TRBD2 matches 10 bases. There are 14 residues in the CDR3. Germline assignment: CDR1 SGHNT and CDR2 YYREEE (reference sequence). J gave up 4 bases and V 2 bases, and 0 bases lay outside the gene matches. As DNA, the CDR3 is TGTGCCAGCAGCTTACTAGCGGGGTACAATGAGCAGTTCTTC. Protein product: CASSLLAGYNEQFF.

The chain is built from TRBV6-6 and TRBJ1-2; 7 bases are a match to TRBD1. The CDR3 is 13 amino acids. Trimming took 5 bases from V and 8 from J; bases not matched to a gene: 8. Germline V gives CDR1 MNHNY, CDR2 SVGAGI (reference sequence). CDR3 protein: CASSVVDRAGYTF. Here the CDR3 DNA reads TGTGCCAGCAGTGTGGTCGACAGGGCGGGCTACACCTTC.

The gene calls are TRBV18 and TRBJ2-7, with 8 bases lining up with TRBD1. With V trimmed by 6 bases and J by 3 bases, 10 bases remained unmatched. Germline assignment: CDR1 KGHSH and CDR2 LQKENI. The CDR3 runs to 15 residues. The CDR3 protein is CASSPRQGQDYEQYF. For the CDR3, the DNA is TGTGCCAGCTCCCCTAGACAGGGGCAAGACTACGAGCAGTACTTC.

V and J are TRBV18 and TRBJ1-6; 8 bases match TRBD1. This CDR3 contains 17 residues. Germline-derived CDR1 and CDR2 are KGHSH and LQKENI. The V segment lost 3 bases and the J segment 8 bases; nucleotides outside the gene matches: 12. DNA for the CDR3: TGTGCCAGCTCACCTCGGACAGGGAGGGAGGTTGATTCACCCCTCCACTTT. Translating gives CASSPRTGREVDSPLHF.

This chain connects TRBV6-6 to TRBJ1-4; 8 bases fit TRBD1. Germline values: CDR1 MNHNY, CDR2 SVGAGI (reference sequence). The trim removed 5 bases at V and 7 bases at J, leaving 6 bases unmatched. This CDR3 is built from 14 residues. CDR3 in amino acids: CASSKGQVGEKLFF. The CDR3 DNA follows: TGTGCCAGCAGTAAGGGACAGGTTGGTGAAAAACTGTTTTTT.

The chain joins TRBV3-1 (or the pseudogene TRBV3-2) to TRBJ2-7; a possible D gene is TRBD2 (5 bases). Trimming removed 1 base from V and 9 bases from J, with 13 bases in between. The CDR3 runs to 13 residues. Germline V CDR1 and CDR2: LGHDT, YNNKEL (reference sequence). The CDR3 coding sequence is TGTGCCAGCAGCCAAGTTCCAGAGGGTGGGCAGTACTTC. Translation gives CASSQVPEGGQYF.

This clone was seen a few times. V is TRBV30 and J is TRBJ1-2, with 8 nucleotides matching TRBD1. Germline CDR1 is GTSNPN and CDR2 is SVGIG (reference sequence). This CDR3 has 14 amino acids. J was trimmed by 6 bases and V by 2 bases; bases with no gene match: 8. The DNA of the CDR3 is TGTGCCTGGAGTCGGACAGGGAAGGTAGATGGCTACACCTTC. This translates into CAWSRTGKVDGYTF. The variable domain in full, with the rest retrieved from reference TRBV30 and TRBJ1-2, is SQTIHQWPATLVQPVGSPLSLECTVEGTSNPNLYWYRQAAGRGLQLLFYSVGIGQISSEVPQNLSASRPQDRQFILSSKKLLLSDSGFYLCAWSRTGKVDGYTFGSGTRLTVV.

This clone came up once. The genes are TRBV9 and TRBJ1-4, with D possibly being TRBD1 (5 bases). Looked up from germline, CDR1 is SGDLS and CDR2 is YYNGEE. The CDR3 is 15 residues long. V lost 0 bases and J lost 4, with 10 bases in between. The CDR3 is CASSVGRQLNEKLFF. CDR3 sequence (DNA): TGTGCCAGCAGCGTAGGTCGACAGCTTAATGAAAAACTGTTTTTT.

The V gene is TRBV19, the J gene TRBJ1-6; D is undetermined. CDR1 LNHDA and CDR2 SQIVND come from the germline V gene (reference sequence). Trimming took off 3 bases at V and 2 bases at J, with 8 bases between the two ends. The CDR3 has 15 residues. The CDR3 DNA follows: TGTGCCAGTAGTATTAGTGAGCCCTATAATTCACCCCTCCACTTT. Protein product: CASSISEPYNSPLHF.

The V gene is TRBV5-4, the J gene TRBJ1-1; D is ambiguous. V lost 1 base and J lost 1, with 8 bases in between. CDR3 length: 14 residues. Germline V gives CDR1 SGHNT, CDR2 YYREEE (reference sequence). The CDR3 DNA sequence: TGTGCCAGCAGCTTGTTACAGAAGAACACTGAAGCTTTCTTT. Protein sequence: CASSLLQKNTEAFF.

The rearrangement joins TRBV6-1 to TRBJ1-5, with 7 nucleotides matching TRBD1. Germline-derived CDR1 and CDR2 are MNHNS and SASEGT. After removal of 2 bases from V and 5 bases from J, the junction contained 12 bases not matched to a gene. The CDR3 sequence is 17 residues long. The CDR3 here is CASSELYRTGGDQPQHF. CDR3 nucleotide sequence: TGTGCCAGCAGTGAACTCTATCGGACAGGAGGGGATCAGCCCCAGCATTTT.

The chain has TRBV11-2 and TRBJ2-2; 8 positions match TRBD2. Germline loops: CDR1 SGHAT, CDR2 FQNNGV. V shed 1 base, J shed 2 bases, and the junction held 6 bases outside the gene matches. The CDR3 length is 17 residues. The CDR3 here is CASSLGAGAYNTGELFF. The CDR3 DNA sequence: TGTGCCAGCAGCTTAGGAGCGGGGGCCTATAACACCGGGGAGCTGTTTTTT.

The chain is built from TRBV15 and TRBJ2-7; tentatively, D is TRBD1 (5 bases). The CDR3 consists of 16 residues. V was trimmed by 1 base and J by 1 base, leaving 14 bases between them. Germline V gives CDR1 LNHNV, CDR2 YYDKDF (reference sequence). The chain's CDR3 is CATSRAIEDTSYEQYF. Here the CDR3 DNA reads TGTGCCACCAGCAGAGCGATAGAGGACACGTCCTACGAGCAGTACTTC.

As for this clone: Additional DNA sequences in this sample encode the identical CDR3. The chain combines TRBV10-3 with TRBJ1-2; 9 bases agree with TRBD1. The CDR3 is 13 residues long. V gave up 4 bases and J gave up 5 bases; unmatched junction bases: 2. Germline assignment: CDR1 ENHRY and CDR2 SYGVKD. CDR3 DNA sequence: TGTGCCATCAGTGGGGACAGGGCTTATGGCTACACCTTC. Its protein product is CAISGDRAYGYTF.

The chain links TRBV30 to TRBJ1-3; possible D gene TRBD1, 6 bases. The germline V gene has CDR1 GTSNPN and CDR2 SVGIG (reference sequence). The germline V and J ends were trimmed by 1 base and 3 bases, with 10 bases remaining between them. The CDR3 totals 14 residues. CDR3 in DNA: TGTGCCTGGAGTGCGGGGGGGCTTGGAAACACCATATATTTT. It encodes CAWSAGGLGNTIYF.

This sequence joins TRBV3-1 (or the pseudogene TRBV3-2) and TRBJ1-6, with TRBD1 identical over 9 bases. In germline, CDR1 is LGHDT, CDR2 YNNKEL (reference sequence). V was clipped by 5 bases and J by 7 bases; unmatched bases: 6. The CDR3 length is 15 residues. The CDR3 DNA reads as TGTGCCAGCAGCGCCCAACAGGGGGCAAATTCACCCCTCCACTTT. Translated, it gives CASSAQQGANSPLHF.